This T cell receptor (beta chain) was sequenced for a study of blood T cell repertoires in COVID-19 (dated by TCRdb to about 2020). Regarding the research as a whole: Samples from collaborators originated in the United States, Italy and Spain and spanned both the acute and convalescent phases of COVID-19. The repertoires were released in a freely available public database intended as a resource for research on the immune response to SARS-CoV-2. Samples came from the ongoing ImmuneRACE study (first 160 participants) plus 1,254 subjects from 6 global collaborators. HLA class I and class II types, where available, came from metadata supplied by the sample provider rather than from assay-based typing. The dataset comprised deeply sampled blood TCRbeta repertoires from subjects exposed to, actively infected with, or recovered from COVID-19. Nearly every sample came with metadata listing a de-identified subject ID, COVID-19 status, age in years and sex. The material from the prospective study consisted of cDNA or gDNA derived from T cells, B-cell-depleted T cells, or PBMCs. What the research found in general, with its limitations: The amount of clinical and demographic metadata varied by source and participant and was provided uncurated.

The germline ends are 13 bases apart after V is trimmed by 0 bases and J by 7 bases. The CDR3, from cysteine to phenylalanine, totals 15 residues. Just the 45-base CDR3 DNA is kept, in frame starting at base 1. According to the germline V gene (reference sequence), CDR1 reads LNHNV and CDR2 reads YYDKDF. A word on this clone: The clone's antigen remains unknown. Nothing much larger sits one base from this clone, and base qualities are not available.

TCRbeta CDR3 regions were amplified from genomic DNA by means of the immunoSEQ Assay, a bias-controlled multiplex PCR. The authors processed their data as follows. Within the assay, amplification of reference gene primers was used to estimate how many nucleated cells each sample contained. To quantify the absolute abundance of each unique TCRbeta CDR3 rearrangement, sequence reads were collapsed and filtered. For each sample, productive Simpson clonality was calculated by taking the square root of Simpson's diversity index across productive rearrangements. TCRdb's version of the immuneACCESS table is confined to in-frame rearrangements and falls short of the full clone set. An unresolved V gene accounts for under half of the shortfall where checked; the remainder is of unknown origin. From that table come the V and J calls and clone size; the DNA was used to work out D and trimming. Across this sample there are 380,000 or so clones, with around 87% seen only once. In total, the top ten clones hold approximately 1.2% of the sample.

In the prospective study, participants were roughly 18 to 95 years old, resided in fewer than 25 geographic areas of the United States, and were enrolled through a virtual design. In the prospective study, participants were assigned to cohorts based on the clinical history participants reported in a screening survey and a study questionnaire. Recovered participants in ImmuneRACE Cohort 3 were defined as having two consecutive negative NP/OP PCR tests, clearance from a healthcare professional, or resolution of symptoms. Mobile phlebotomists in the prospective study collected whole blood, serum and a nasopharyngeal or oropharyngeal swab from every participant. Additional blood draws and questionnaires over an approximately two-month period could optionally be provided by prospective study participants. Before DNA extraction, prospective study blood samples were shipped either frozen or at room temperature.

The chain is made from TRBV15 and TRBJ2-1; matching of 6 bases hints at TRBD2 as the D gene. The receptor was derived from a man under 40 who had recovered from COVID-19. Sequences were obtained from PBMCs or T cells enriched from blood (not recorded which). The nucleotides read TGTGCCACCAGCAGAGATAGAGGGAGGATAAATGAGCAGTTCTTC. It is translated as CATSRDRGRINEQFF. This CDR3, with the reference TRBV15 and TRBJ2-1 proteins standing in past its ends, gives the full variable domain DAMVIQNPRYQVTQFGKPVTLSCSQTLNHNVMYWYQQKSSQAPKLLFHYYDKDFNNEADTPDNFQSRRPNTSFCFLDIRSPGLGDTAMYLCATSRDRGRINEQFFGPGTRLTVL.